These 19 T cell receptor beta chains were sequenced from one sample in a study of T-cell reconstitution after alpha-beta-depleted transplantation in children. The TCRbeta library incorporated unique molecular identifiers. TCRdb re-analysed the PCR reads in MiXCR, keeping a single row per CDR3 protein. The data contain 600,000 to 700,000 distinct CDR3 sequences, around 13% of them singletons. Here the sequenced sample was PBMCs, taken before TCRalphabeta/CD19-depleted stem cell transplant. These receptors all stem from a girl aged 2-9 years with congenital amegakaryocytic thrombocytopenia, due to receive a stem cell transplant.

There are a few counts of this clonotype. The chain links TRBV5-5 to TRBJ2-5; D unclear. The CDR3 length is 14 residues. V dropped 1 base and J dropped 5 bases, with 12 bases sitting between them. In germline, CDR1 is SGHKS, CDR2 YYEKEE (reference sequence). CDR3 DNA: TGTGCCAGCAGCTTGCGGGCCATTAGCGAGACCCAGTACTTC. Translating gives CASSLRAISETQYF.

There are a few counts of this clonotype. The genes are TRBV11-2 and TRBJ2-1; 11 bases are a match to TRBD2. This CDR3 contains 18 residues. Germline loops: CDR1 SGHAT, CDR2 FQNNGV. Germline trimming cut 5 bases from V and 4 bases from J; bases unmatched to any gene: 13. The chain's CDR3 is CASSRPGTSGSRYNEQFF. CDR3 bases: TGTGCCAGCAGCCGCCCGGGAACTAGCGGGAGCCGGTACAATGAGCAGTTCTTC.

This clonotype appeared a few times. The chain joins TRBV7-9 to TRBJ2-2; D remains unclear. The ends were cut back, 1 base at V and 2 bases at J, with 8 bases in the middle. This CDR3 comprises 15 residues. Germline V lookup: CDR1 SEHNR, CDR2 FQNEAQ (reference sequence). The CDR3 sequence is CASSLEPDNTGELFF. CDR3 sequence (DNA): TGTGCCAGCAGCTTAGAACCGGACAACACCGGGGAGCTGTTTTTT.

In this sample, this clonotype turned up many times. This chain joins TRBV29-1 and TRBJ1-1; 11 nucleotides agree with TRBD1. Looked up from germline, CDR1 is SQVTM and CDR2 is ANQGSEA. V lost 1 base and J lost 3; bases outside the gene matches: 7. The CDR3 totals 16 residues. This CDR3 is CSVEGGTGGRYTEAFF. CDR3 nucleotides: TGCAGCGTTGAAGGTGGGACAGGGGGTCGATACACTGAAGCTTTCTTT.

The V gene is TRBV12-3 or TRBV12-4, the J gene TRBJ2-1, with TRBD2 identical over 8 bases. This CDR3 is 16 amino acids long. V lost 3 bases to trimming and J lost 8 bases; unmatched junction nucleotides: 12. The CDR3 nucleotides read TGTGCCAGCAGTTTGACGAGCGGGAGCTTTGTACATGAGCAGTTCTTC. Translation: CASSLTSGSFVHEQFF.

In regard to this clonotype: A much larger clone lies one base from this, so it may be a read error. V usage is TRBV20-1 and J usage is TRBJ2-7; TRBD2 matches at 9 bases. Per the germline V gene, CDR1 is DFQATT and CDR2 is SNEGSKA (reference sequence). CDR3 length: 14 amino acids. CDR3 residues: CSAWEREATYEQSF. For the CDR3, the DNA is TGCAGTGCTTGGGAGCGGGAGGCGACCTACGAGCAGTCCTTC.

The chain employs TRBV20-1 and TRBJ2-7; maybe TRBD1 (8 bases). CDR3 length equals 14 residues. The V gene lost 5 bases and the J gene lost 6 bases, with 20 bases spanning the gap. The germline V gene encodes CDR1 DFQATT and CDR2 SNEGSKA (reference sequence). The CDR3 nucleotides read TGCAGTGCTGCAGACAGGGGATCGGGAGGCGAGCAGTACTTC. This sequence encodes CSAADRGSGGEQYF.

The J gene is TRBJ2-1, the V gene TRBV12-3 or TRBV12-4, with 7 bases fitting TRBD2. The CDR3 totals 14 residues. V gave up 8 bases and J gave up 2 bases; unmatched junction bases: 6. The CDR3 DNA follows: TGTGCCAGCGGGGGGGGACCCACCTACAATGAGCAGTTCTTC. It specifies CASGGGPTYNEQFF.

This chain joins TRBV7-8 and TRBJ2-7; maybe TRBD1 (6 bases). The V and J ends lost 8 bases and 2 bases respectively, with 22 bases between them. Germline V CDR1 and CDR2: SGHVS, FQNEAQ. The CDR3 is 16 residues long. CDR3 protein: CASGVRSGAPPYEQYF. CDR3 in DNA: TGTGCCAGCGGCGTTCGTTCAGGGGCGCCACCCTACGAGCAGTACTTC.

CDR3 region: CASSPGTSGIGYEQYF. The CDR3, as DNA: TGTGCCAGCAGCCCCGGGACTAGCGGGATAGGGTACGAGCAGTACTTC. This chain uses TRBV3-1 with TRBJ2-7, with 13 bases fitting TRBD2. From germline, CDR1 is LGHDT and CDR2 YNNKEL (reference sequence). There are 16 residues in the CDR3. V was clipped by 4 bases and J by 4 bases; unmatched bases: 7.

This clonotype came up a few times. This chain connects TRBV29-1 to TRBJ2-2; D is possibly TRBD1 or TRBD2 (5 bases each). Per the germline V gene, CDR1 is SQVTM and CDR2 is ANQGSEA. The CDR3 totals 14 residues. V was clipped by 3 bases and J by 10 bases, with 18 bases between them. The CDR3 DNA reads TGCAGCGTTGAGGGGTTTAGGTCCGGGGCGGAGCTGTTTTTT. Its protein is CSVEGFRSGAELFF.

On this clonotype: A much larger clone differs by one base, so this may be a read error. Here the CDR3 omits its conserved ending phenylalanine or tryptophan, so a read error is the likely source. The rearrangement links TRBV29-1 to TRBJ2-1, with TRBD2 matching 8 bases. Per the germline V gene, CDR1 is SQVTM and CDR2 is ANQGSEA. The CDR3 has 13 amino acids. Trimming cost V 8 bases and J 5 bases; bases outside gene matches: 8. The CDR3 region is CSLRLAINNEQFL. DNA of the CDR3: TGCAGCCTGCGACTAGCGATTAACAATGAGCAGTTCCTC.

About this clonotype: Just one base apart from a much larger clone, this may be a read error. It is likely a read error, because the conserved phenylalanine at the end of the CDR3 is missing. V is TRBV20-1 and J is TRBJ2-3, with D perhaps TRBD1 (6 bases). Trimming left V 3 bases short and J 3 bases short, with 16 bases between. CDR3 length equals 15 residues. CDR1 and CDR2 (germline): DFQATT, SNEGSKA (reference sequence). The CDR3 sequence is CSASLYRVPTDTQYL. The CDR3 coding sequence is TGCAGTGCTAGTCTCTACAGGGTCCCAACAGATACGCAGTATCTT.

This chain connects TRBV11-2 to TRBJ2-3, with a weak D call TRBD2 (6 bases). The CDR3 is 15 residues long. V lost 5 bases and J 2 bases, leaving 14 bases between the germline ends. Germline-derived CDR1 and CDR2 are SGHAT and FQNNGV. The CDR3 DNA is TGTGCCAGCAGCCCCGGAGGGGCGGACACAGATACGCAGTATTTT. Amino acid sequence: CASSPGGADTDTQYF. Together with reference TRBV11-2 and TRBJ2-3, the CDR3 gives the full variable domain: EAGVAQSPRYKIIEKRQSVAFWCNPISGHATLYWYQQILGQGPKLLIQFQNNGVVDDSQLPKDRFSAERLKGVDSTLKIQPAKLEDSAVYLCASSPGGADTDTQYFGPGTRLTVL.

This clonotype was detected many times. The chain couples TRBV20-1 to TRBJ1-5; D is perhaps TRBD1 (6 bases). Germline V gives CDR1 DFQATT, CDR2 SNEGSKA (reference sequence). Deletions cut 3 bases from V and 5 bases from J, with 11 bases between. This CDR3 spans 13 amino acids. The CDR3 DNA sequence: TGCAGTGCTAGCTGGGGGGCCGATCAGCCCCAGCATTTT. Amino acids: CSASWGADQPQHF.

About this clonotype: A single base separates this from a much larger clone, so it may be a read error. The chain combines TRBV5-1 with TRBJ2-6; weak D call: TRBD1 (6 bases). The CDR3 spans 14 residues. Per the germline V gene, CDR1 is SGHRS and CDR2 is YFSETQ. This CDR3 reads CTSSLQGWANVLTF. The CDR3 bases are TGCACCAGCAGCTTACAGGGTTGGGCCAACGTCCTGACTTTC. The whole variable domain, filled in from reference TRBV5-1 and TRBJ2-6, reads KAGVTQTPRYLIKTRGQQVTLSCSPISGHRSVSWYQQTPGQGLQFLFEYFSETQRNKGNFPGRFSGRQFSNSRSEMNVSTLELGDSALYLCTSSLQGWANVLTFGAGSRLTVL.

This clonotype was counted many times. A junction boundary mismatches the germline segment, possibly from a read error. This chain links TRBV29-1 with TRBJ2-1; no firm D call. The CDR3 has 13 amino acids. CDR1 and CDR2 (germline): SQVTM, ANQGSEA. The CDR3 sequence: CSVKDTLYNEQFF. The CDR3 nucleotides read TGCAGCGTTAAAGACACACTATACAATGAGCAGTTCTTC.

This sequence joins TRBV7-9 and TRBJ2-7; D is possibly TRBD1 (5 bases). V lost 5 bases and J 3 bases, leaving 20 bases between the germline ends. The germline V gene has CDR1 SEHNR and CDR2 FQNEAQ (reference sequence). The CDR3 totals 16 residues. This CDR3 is CASSHSWTPDRYEQYF. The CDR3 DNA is TGTGCCAGCAGCCATTCCTGGACACCCGACCGCTACGAGCAGTACTTC.

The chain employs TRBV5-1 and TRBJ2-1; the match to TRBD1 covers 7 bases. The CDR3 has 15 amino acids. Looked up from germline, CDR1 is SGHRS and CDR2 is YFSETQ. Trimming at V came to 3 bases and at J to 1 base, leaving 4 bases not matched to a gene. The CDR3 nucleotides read TGCGCCAGCAGCTCGGGACAGCGATCCTACAATGAGCAGTTCTTC. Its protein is CASSSGQRSYNEQFF.